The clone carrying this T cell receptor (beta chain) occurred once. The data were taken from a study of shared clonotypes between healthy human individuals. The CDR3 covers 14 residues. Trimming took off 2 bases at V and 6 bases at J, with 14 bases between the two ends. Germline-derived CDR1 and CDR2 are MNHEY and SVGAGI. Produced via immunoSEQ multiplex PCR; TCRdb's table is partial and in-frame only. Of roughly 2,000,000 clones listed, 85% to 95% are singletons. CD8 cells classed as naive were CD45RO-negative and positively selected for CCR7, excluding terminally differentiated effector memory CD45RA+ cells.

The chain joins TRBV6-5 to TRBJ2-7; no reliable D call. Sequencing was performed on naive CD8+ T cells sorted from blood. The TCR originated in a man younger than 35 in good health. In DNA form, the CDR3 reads TGTGCCAGCAGTTACGGGGAAGCTCCGGGCGAGCAGTACTTC. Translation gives CASSYGEAPGEQYF.